The rows below give T cell receptor beta chains drawn from one sample of a study of cytomegalovirus exposure and HLA in healthy donors. TCRdb's table, derived via immunoSEQ multiplex PCR, lists solely in-frame clones and lacks some. Among nearly 200,000 clones, approximately 83% were seen once, and the ten largest hold about 0.092%. Sequencing used PBMCs. The source is a boy between 2 and 10 years old in good health and CMV-seronegative. CDR3s include the opening cysteine and the closing phenylalanine or tryptophan. A D gene is named only where the DNA matches it firmly. Expanded clones are given a class, and other clones once, few, many or no size at all.

CDR3 DNA: TGCGCCAGCAGCCAAGCCGGGACTCTCCAAGAGACCCAGTACTTC
CDR3 protein: CASSQAGTLQETQYF
D gene: NA
clone size: NA
V gene: TRBV4-1
J gene: TRBJ2-5

CDR3 DNA: TGTGCCAGCAGCTTCACAGGCTCTGGGGCCAACGTCCTGACTTTC
CDR3 protein: CASSFTGSGANVLTF
D gene: NA
clone size: NA
V gene: TRBV5-5
J gene: TRBJ2-6

CDR3 DNA: TGCGCCAGCAGCCCCCTATTGGGGGCAGAAGAGACCCAGTACTTC
CDR3 protein: CASSPLLGAEETQYF
D gene: NA
clone size: NA
V gene: TRBV5-1
J gene: TRBJ2-5

CDR3 DNA: TGTGCCAGCTCACTCCTCTTGCGGGGGCCCTACGAGCAGTACTTC
CDR3 protein: CASSLLLRGPYEQYF
D gene: NA
clone size: NA
V gene: TRBV18
J gene: TRBJ2-7

CDR3 DNA: TGTGCCAGCAGTGAACAGGAATCCTACGAGCAGTACTTC
CDR3 protein: CASSEQESYEQYF
D gene: NA
clone size: NA
V gene: TRBV6-4
J gene: TRBJ2-7

CDR3 DNA: TGTGCCAGCTCACCGGGGGGGTCCCACACAGATACGCAGTATTTT
CDR3 protein: CASSPGGSHTDTQYF
D gene: TRBD2
clone size: NA
V gene: TRBV18
J gene: TRBJ2-3

CDR3 DNA: TGTGCCAGTAGTATTAGGGCAGGGGGACGCGAGCAGTACTTC
CDR3 protein: CASSIRAGGREQYF
D gene: TRBD1
clone size: NA
V gene: TRBV19
J gene: TRBJ2-7

CDR3 DNA: TGCGCCAGCAGCGGAACTAGCGGGGGCCTACTTGGCACAGATACGCAGTATTTT
CDR3 protein: CASSGTSGGLLGTDTQYF
D gene: TRBD2
clone size: NA
V gene: TRBV5-1
J gene: TRBJ2-3

CDR3 DNA: TGTGCCAGCTCACCATATGGTAGCGGGGGGGTCTCCTACAATGAGCAGTTCTTC
CDR3 protein: CASSPYGSGGVSYNEQFF
D gene: TRBD2
clone size: NA
V gene: TRBV18
J gene: TRBJ2-1

CDR3 DNA: TGTGCCAGCAGCTGGGGGGACAGCTACGAGCAGTACTTC
CDR3 protein: CASSWGDSYEQYF
D gene: NA
clone size: NA
V gene: TRBV5-4
J gene: TRBJ2-7

CDR3 DNA: TGCGCCAGCAGCTTGGGGCCTCCGAACACCGGGGAGCTGTTTTTT
CDR3 protein: CASSLGPPNTGELFF
D gene: NA
clone size: once
V gene: TRBV5-1
J gene: TRBJ2-2

CDR3 DNA: TGTGCCAGCAGCGCACACCCACCAGACATCGAAGTTACGCAGTATTTT
CDR3 protein: CASSAHPPDIEVTQYF
D gene: NA
clone size: NA
V gene: TRBV13
J gene: TRBJ2-3

CDR3 DNA: TGTGCCAGCAGCCAGGACAGGGATATCTATGGCTACACCTTC
CDR3 protein: CASSQDRDIYGYTF
D gene: TRBD1
clone size: NA
V gene: TRBV6-5
J gene: TRBJ1-2

CDR3 DNA: TGTGCCAGCAGTGAAATAGACAGGACCCAAGGAGTACATGGCTACACCTTC
CDR3 protein: CASSEIDRTQGVHGYTF
D gene: NA
clone size: NA
V gene: TRBV25-1
J gene: TRBJ1-2

CDR3 DNA: TGTGCCAGCAGCGTAGGCGGGGGGCGCACAGATACGCAGTATTTT
CDR3 protein: CASSVGGGRTDTQYF
D gene: TRBD2
clone size: NA
V gene: TRBV9
J gene: TRBJ2-3

CDR3 DNA: TGCGCCAGCAGCTTCGACACCGGGACAGGGAATTCACCCCTCCACTTT
CDR3 protein: CASSFDTGTGNSPLHF
D gene: TRBD1
clone size: NA
V gene: TRBV5-1
J gene: TRBJ1-6

CDR3 DNA: TGTGCCAGCAGCTTGGTCACGGATTCACCCCTCCACTTT
CDR3 protein: CASSLVTDSPLHF
D gene: NA
clone size: NA
V gene: TRBV5-6
J gene: TRBJ1-6

CDR3 DNA: TGTGCCAGTAGTTTGGGAGAGGAAGTTAGCGGCTACACCTTC
CDR3 protein: CASSLGEEVSGYTF
D gene: NA
clone size: few
V gene: TRBV19
J gene: TRBJ1-2

CDR3 DNA: TGTGCCGCGGTCCATATACGTGGCTACACCTTC
CDR3 protein: CAAVHIRGYTF
D gene: NA
clone size: NA
V gene: TRBV30
J gene: TRBJ1-2

CDR3 DNA: TGTGCCAGCAGCTTAGGGGCGAACTATGGCTACACCTTC
CDR3 protein: CASSLGANYGYTF
D gene: NA
clone size: NA
V gene: TRBV7-8
J gene: TRBJ1-2

CDR3 DNA: TGTGCCAGCCGGGGGGGTGGGGACTCTGGGGCCAACGTCCTGACTTTC
CDR3 protein: CASRGGGDSGANVLTF
D gene: TRBD2
clone size: NA
V gene: TRBV28
J gene: TRBJ2-6

CDR3 DNA: TGTGCCAGCAGCCCGGGACAGGGGATGGATACGCAGTATTTT
CDR3 protein: CASSPGQGMDTQYF
D gene: TRBD1
clone size: NA
V gene: TRBV13
J gene: TRBJ2-3

CDR3 DNA: TGTGCCAGCAGCCAGGGGTCGCGGGGGGGCTCCTACAATGAGCAGTTCTTC
CDR3 protein: CASSQGSRGGSYNEQFF
D gene: TRBD2
clone size: few
V gene: TRBV4-2
J gene: TRBJ2-1

CDR3 DNA: TGTGCCAGTAGCTTTTTGCCAGGGGTGAGAGTCACTGAAGCTTTCTTT
CDR3 protein: CASSFLPGVRVTEAFF
D gene: NA
clone size: NA
V gene: TRBV19
J gene: TRBJ1-1

CDR3 DNA: TGTGCCAGCAGCTTATTTCAGGACAGGGGCATTAATGAGCAGTTCTTC
CDR3 protein: CASSLFQDRGINEQFF
D gene: TRBD1
clone size: NA
V gene: TRBV7-2
J gene: TRBJ2-1

CDR3 DNA: TGCGCCAGCAGGAGCGGCACAGATACGCAGTATTTT
CDR3 protein: CASRSGTDTQYF
D gene: NA
clone size: NA
V gene: TRBV5-1
J gene: TRBJ2-3

CDR3 DNA: TGCGCCAGCAGTTCTCGGCAGGAAACCTACGAGCAGTACTTC
CDR3 protein: CASSSRQETYEQYF
D gene: NA
clone size: NA
V gene: TRBV5-1
J gene: TRBJ2-7

CDR3 DNA: TGTGCCAGCGGACTAGCGGGGGGGCAAGAGCAGTACTTC
CDR3 protein: CASGLAGGQEQYF
D gene: TRBD2
clone size: NA
V gene: TRBV25-1
J gene: TRBJ2-7

CDR3 DNA: TGTGCCAGCAGTTTAGTAATCTCGAGGGCCGACTACAATGAGCAGTTCTTC
CDR3 protein: CASSLVISRADYNEQFF
D gene: NA
clone size: NA
V gene: TRBV28
J gene: TRBJ2-1

CDR3 DNA: TGTGCCAGCAGCTGTGACAGGGGAGCTAATGAAAAACTGTTTTTT
CDR3 protein: CASSCDRGANEKLFF
D gene: TRBD1
clone size: NA
V gene: TRBV11-3
J gene: TRBJ1-4

CDR3 DNA: TGTGCCAGCAGTCCGGACAGGCAGAGGATCACCCTCCACTTT
CDR3 protein: CASSPDRQRITLHF
D gene: TRBD1
clone size: NA
V gene: TRBV6-5
J gene: TRBJ1-6

CDR3 DNA: TGCGCCAGCAGGGATACCGGGACAAGAAATGAAAAACTGTTTTTT
CDR3 protein: CASRDTGTRNEKLFF
D gene: NA
clone size: NA
V gene: TRBV5-1
J gene: TRBJ1-4

CDR3 DNA: TGTGCCTGGAGTACCCCGGGGGGGGGCCTAAATCAGCCCCAGCATTTT
CDR3 protein: CAWSTPGGGLNQPQHF
D gene: NA
clone size: NA
V gene: TRBV30
J gene: TRBJ1-5

CDR3 DNA: TGTGCCATCAGTGGGTCGCAAAGGCCCAAAGAGGACAATGAGCAGTTCTTC
CDR3 protein: CAISGSQRPKEDNEQFF
D gene: NA
clone size: NA
V gene: TRBV10-3
J gene: TRBJ2-1

CDR3 DNA: TGTGCCAGCCTCTCTGGCGGGGGGGCCGGCTATGGCTACACCTTC
CDR3 protein: CASLSGGGAGYGYTF
D gene: NA
clone size: NA
V gene: TRBV5-6
J gene: TRBJ1-2

CDR3 DNA: TGTGCCAGCAGCTTAGACAGTGGGGGGATGAACACTGAAGCTTTCTTT
CDR3 protein: CASSLDSGGMNTEAFF
D gene: NA
clone size: NA
V gene: TRBV13
J gene: TRBJ1-1

CDR3 DNA: TGTGCCAGCAAAGACTACCTCCAAGAGACCCAGTACTTC
CDR3 protein: CASKDYLQETQYF
D gene: NA
clone size: NA
V gene: TRBV27
J gene: TRBJ2-5

CDR3 DNA: TGTGCCAGCAGCTTCTTCATCGGGGGTTCGGCTGAAGCTTTCTTT
CDR3 protein: CASSFFIGGSAEAFF
D gene: NA
clone size: NA
V gene: TRBV5-6
J gene: TRBJ1-1

CDR3 DNA: TGTGCCAGCAGTCCCTCCAGGGGCCACGGAAACACCATATATTTT
CDR3 protein: CASSPSRGHGNTIYF
D gene: NA
clone size: few
V gene: TRBV5-6
J gene: TRBJ1-3

CDR3 DNA: TGTGCCAGCAGTGCGGGCGGGGGGGCCAATACGCAGTATTTT
CDR3 protein: CASSAGGGANTQYF
D gene: TRBD2
clone size: NA
V gene: TRBV25-1
J gene: TRBJ2-3

CDR3 DNA: TGTGCCAGCAGCTTGACTAGCGGGGGCGTGCAGTTCTTC
CDR3 protein: CASSLTSGGVQFF
D gene: TRBD2
clone size: NA
V gene: TRBV7-8
J gene: TRBJ2-1

CDR3 DNA: TGTGCCACCAGCAGAGGAGGGCTTAGCAGCTGGGACACCTTC
CDR3 protein: CATSRGGLSSWDTF
D gene: NA
clone size: NA
V gene: TRBV15
J gene: TRBJ1-2

CDR3 DNA: TGTGCCAGCAGTGGGAGAAGCAATGAAAAACTGTTTTTT
CDR3 protein: CASSGRSNEKLFF
D gene: NA
clone size: NA
V gene: TRBV6-1
J gene: TRBJ1-4

CDR3 DNA: TGTGCCTGGAGTGTACTGGCAACTAATGAAAAACTGTTTTTT
CDR3 protein: CAWSVLATNEKLFF
D gene: NA
clone size: NA
V gene: TRBV30
J gene: TRBJ1-4

CDR3 DNA: TGTGCCAGCAGCCCATCGAGGGGGGAGGGCCAAGAGACCCAGTACTTC
CDR3 protein: CASSPSRGEGQETQYF
D gene: NA
clone size: NA
V gene: TRBV9
J gene: TRBJ2-5

CDR3 DNA: TGTGCCAGCAGCTCCCCCGGACAGTCCTACGAGCAGTACTTC
CDR3 protein: CASSSPGQSYEQYF
D gene: NA
clone size: NA
V gene: TRBV7-8
J gene: TRBJ2-7

CDR3 DNA: TGTGCCAGCAGCCCTCCTCGACAGGCCCACACTGAAGCTTTCTTT
CDR3 protein: CASSPPRQAHTEAFF
D gene: NA
clone size: NA
V gene: TRBV7-9
J gene: TRBJ1-1